This T cell receptor (beta chain) originates from a study of a mutant IDH1 vaccine in newly diagnosed glioma. Study results and caveats: Patients showed vaccine-induced immune responses at a rate of around 93%.

Points on this clone: Its antigen is as yet unknown.

TCRdb's copy holds only in-frame clones and misses some; the assay was immunoSEQ multiplex PCR. Among 45,000 to 55,000 clones, 70% to 90% were seen once, and the ten largest hold over 2%. Time point meaning: baseline, week 1 (first vaccination visit). Stated treatment: pre-vaccination baseline after standard-of-care therapy. The CDR3 consists of 16 residues. CDR1 is SGHVS, CDR2 FQNEAQ, per germline. Trimming stripped 2 bases from V and 2 bases from J, with 13 bases between. Sequenced material: PBMCs, taken from a glioma patient treated with radiotherapy, temozolomide or both. The source is a man between 40 and 49 years old with glioma. V usage is TRBV7-8 and J usage is TRBJ1-5, with D possibly matching TRBD1 (5 bases). The CDR3 here is CASSLQGSLGNQPQHF. For the CDR3, the DNA is TGTGCCAGCAGCTTACAGGGCTCGCTTGGCAATCAGCCCCAGCATTTT.